What follows describes a single T cell receptor beta chain. Sequencing used immunoSEQ multiplex PCR; TCRdb keeps in-frame clones, though not all of them. The table shows about 130,000 clones, with around nine tenths occurring only once. V lost 4 bases, J lost 0 bases, and 7 bases lay in between. This CDR3 comprises 14 residues. In germline, CDR1 is MNHEY, CDR2 SVGAGI. The sample belongs to a study of blood T cell repertoires in COVID-19. Study context: Sources were T cells, B-cell-depleted T cells, or PBMCs; the material itself was cDNA or gDNA.

This chain uses TRBV6-5 with TRBJ1-3; D gene ambiguous. The receptor comes from a woman between 45 and 65 years old who had recovered from COVID-19. The sequenced sample consisted of PBMCs or T cells enriched from blood (not recorded which). The DNA for the CDR3 is TGTGCCAGCAGTTGGGGAGCCTCTGGAAACACCATATATTTT. This encodes CASSWGASGNTIYF.